This TCR beta chain was captured in a study of CD8+CD57+ T cells in acquired aplastic anemia. Study-wide context: Roughly 3 ug was the average amount of DNA from sorted CD4+ and CD8+ cells.

Investigators profiled TCR beta VDJ and CDR3 from genomic DNA template. TCRdb analysed the reads with MiXCR anew, one entry per CDR3 protein. The sample holds 400,000 to 600,000 distinct CDR3 sequences; roughly a third are singletons and the top ten take about 0.8%. Patients picked for sequencing had shown CD8+CD57+ cell expansion detected by flow cytometry. Each of the patients presented with severe acquired aplastic anemia. At the time of blood sampling, patients had not yet received any therapy. Whole-study results and caveats: Researchers reported that CD8+ Simpson's diversity was not significantly different in patients versus controls.

Looked up from germline, CDR1 is SGDLS and CDR2 is YYNGEE. The CDR3 consists of 16 residues. In regard to this clonotype: What it recognizes is unknown. One end of the junction varies from germline; a read error may be responsible.

Sample: sorted CD4+, CD8+, or CD8+CD57+ T cells (not recorded which) from PBMCs. The J gene is TRBJ2-3, the V gene TRBV9, with TRBD2 matching 8 bases. This sequence was found in a human donor with aplastic anemia. DNA for the CDR3: TGTGCCAGCAGCGCCGGGAGCGGGAGAGCGGCAGATGCGCAGTATTTT. It encodes CASSAGSGRAADAQYF.